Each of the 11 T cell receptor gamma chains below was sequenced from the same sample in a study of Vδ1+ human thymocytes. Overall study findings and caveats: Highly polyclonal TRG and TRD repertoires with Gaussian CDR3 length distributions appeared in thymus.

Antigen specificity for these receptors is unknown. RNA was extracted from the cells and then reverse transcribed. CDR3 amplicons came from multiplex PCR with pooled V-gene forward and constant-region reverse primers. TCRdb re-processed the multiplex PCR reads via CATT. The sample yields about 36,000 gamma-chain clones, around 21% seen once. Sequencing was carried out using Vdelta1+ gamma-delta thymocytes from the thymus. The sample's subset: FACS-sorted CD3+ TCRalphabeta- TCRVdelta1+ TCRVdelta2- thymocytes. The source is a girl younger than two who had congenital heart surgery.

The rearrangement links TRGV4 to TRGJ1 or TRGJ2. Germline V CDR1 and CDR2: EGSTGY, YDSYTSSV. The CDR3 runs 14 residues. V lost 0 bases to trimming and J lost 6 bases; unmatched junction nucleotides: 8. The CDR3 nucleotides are TGTGCCACCTGGGATGGGCTCATCAGTTATAAGAAACTCTTT. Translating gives CATWDGLISYKKLF.

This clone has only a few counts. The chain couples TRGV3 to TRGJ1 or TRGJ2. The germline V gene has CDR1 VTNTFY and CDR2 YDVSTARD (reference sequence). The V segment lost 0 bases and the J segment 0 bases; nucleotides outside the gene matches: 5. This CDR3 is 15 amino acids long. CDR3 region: CATWDRPKNYYKKLF. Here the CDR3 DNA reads TGTGCCACCTGGGACAGGCCGAAGAATTATTATAAGAAACTCTTT.

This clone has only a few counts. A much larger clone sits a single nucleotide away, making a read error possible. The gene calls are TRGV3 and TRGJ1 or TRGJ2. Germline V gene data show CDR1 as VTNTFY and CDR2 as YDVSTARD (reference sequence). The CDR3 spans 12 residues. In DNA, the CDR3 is TGTGCCACCTGGGACAGGCATTATACGAAACTCTTT. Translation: CATWDRHYTKLF.

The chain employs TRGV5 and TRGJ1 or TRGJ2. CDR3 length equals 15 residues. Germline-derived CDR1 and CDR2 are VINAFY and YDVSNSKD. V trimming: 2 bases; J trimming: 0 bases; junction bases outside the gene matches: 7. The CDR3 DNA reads TGTGCCACCTGGGACAAGCCGTCGAATTATTATAAGAAACTCTTT. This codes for CATWDKPSNYYKKLF.

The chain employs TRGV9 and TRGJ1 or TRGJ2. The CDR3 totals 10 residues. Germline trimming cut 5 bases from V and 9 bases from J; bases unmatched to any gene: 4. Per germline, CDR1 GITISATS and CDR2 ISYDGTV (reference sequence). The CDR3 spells CALWVVKKLF. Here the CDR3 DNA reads TGTGCCTTGTGGGTAGTTAAGAAACTCTTT.

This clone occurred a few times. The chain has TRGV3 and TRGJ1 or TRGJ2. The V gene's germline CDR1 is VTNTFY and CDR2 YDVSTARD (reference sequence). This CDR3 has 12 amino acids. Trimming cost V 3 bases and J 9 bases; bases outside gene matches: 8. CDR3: CATWDERVKKLF. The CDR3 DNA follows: TGTGCCACCTGGGACGAGAGAGTTAAGAAACTCTTT.

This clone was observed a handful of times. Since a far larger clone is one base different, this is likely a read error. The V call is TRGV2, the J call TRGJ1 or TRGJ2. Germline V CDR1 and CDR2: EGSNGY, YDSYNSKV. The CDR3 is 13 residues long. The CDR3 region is CATWGGNYYKKLF. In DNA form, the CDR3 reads TGTGCCACCTGGGGCGGGAATTATTATAAGAAACTCTTT.

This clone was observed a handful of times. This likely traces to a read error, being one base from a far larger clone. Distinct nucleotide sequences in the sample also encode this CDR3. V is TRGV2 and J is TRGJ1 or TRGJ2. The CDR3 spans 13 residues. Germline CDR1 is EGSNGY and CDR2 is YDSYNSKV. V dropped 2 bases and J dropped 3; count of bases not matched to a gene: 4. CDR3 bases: TGTGCCACCTGGGACGTGCCTTATTATAAGAAACTCTTT. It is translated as CATWDVPYYKKLF.

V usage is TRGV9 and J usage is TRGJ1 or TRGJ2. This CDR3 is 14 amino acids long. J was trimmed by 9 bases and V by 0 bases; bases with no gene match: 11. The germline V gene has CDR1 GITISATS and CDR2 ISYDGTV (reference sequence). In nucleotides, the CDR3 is TGTGCCTTGTGGGAGGTGGTACAGCGTTCTAAGAAACTCTTT. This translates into CALWEVVQRSKKLF.

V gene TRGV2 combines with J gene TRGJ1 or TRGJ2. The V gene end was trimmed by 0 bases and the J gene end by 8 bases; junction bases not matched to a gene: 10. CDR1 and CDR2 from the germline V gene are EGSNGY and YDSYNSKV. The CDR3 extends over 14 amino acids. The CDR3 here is CATWDGPGGNKKLF. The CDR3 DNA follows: TGTGCCACCTGGGACGGGCCCGGGGGGAATAAGAAACTCTTT.

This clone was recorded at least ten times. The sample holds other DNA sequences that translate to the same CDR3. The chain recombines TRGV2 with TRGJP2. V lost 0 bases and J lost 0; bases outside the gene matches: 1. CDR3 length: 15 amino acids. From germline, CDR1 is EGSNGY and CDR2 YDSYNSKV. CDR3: CATWDGHSSDWIKTF. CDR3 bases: TGTGCCACCTGGGACGGGCATAGTAGTGATTGGATCAAGACGTTT.